This T cell receptor beta chain was identified in a study of identical twins. The CDR3 is 15 amino acids. Germline CDR1 is KGHDR and CDR2 is SFDVKD. V dropped 3 bases and J dropped 5; count of bases not matched to a gene: 6. This clonotype was found many times. The antigen is undetermined. General study results and limits: Out-of-frame beta sequences exhibited a weaker degree of excess twin sharing. Among monozygotic twins, out-of-frame TCR alpha sharing exceeded what models predicted. Alpha sequences that were out-of-frame and twin-shared showed an excess of low generation probability.

Unique molecular identifiers were present on cDNA, and template switching added a universal primer site. TCRdb re-analysed the 5' RACE reads in MiXCR, keeping a single row per CDR3 protein. The table includes 240,000 or so distinct CDR3 sequences, 7% detected once. These same data were also listed under a study on yellow fever vaccine responses in identical twins.

This TCR was sampled from a woman aged 18 to 35 in good health. The sample comprised memory (CD45RO+) T cells sorted from blood. The rearrangement links TRBV24-1 to TRBJ1-2; 9 bases match TRBD1. The CDR3 DNA is TGTGCCACCAGTGATCACGGACAGGGGTCGTATGGCTACACCTTC. It encodes CATSDHGQGSYGYTF.